These 16 T cell receptor beta chains share one sample of origin, sequenced in a study of cytomegalovirus exposure and HLA in healthy donors. Amplification used 60 Vbeta primers and 13 Jbeta primers. Data came from immunoSEQ multiplex PCR; TCRdb stores just in-frame clones and leaves some out. Among around 92,000 clones listed, 81% were seen once. The specimen was PBMCs. These TCRs come from a girl aged 2 to 10 in good health and CMV-seropositive.

This chain links TRBV30 with TRBJ1-1, with 11 positions matching TRBD1. V was clipped by 0 bases and J by 7 bases; unmatched bases: 4. This CDR3 spans 14 amino acids. In germline, CDR1 is GTSNPN, CDR2 SVGIG (reference sequence). In DNA, the CDR3 is TGTGCCTGGAGTGTTGGACAGGGGGCCGGTGAAGCTTTCTTT. It yields the protein CAWSVGQGAGEAFF.

This clone has more than one count but fewer than ten. This chain links TRBV6-1 with TRBJ2-3; D not resolved. V gave up 3 bases and J gave up 2 bases, with 12 bases separating them. CDR1 is MNHNS, CDR2 SASEGT, per germline. The CDR3 extends over 15 amino acids. The CDR3 DNA reads as TGTGCCAGCAGTGATGACCCAGGTCACACAGATACGCAGTATTTT. Translated, it gives CASSDDPGHTDTQYF.

The rearrangement uses TRBV5-6 and TRBJ2-4, with D possibly TRBD1 on 5 matching bases. This CDR3 is 16 amino acids long. Germline V gene data show CDR1 as SGHDT and CDR2 as YYEEEE. Trimming removed 1 base at V and 6 bases at J, with 17 bases between. CDR3: CASSLIGALVGNIQYF. CDR3 DNA sequence: TGTGCCAGCAGCTTGATAGGGGCCCTGGTAGGAAACATTCAGTACTTC.

V is TRBV9 and J is TRBJ1-1; D gene ambiguous. The CDR3 sequence is 16 residues long. Trimming removed 0 bases at V and 0 bases at J, with 12 bases between. Germline lookup yields CDR1 SGDLS and CDR2 YYNGEE. CDR3 in DNA: TGTGCCAGCAGCGTAGACCCAGGTCTCATGAACACTGAAGCTTTCTTT. It encodes CASSVDPGLMNTEAFF.

This clone has only one observation. The chain couples TRBV2 to TRBJ2-7; 7 bases match TRBD1. The CDR3 spans 16 residues. V dropped 1 base and J dropped 4; count of bases not matched to a gene: 10. The V gene's germline CDR1 is SNHLY and CDR2 FYNNEI. CDR3: CASSEGQGVNLYEQYF. The CDR3 coding sequence is TGTGCCAGCAGTGAAGGACAGGGAGTTAACCTATACGAGCAGTACTTC.

This clone turned up a few times. The rearrangement links TRBV18 to TRBJ1-2; 7 bases align to TRBD1. CDR3 length: 13 residues. In germline, CDR1 is KGHSH, CDR2 LQKENI. Unmatched junction bases numbered 3, after V lost 4 bases and J lost 4 bases. The CDR3 sequence is CASSQTGSYGYTF. CDR3 coding DNA: TGTGCCAGCTCACAGACAGGGAGCTATGGCTACACCTTC.

The V and J genes are TRBV7-6 and TRBJ1-2; 10 bases line up with TRBD1. The germline gives CDR1 SGHVS, CDR2 FNYEAQ. This CDR3 has 17 amino acids. J was trimmed by 8 bases and V by 3 bases; bases with no gene match: 15. Here the CDR3 DNA reads TGTGCCAGCAGCTTGGATGACAGGGGGCGGTCGGTTGGGGGCTACACCTTC. Its translation is CASSLDDRGRSVGGYTF.

The chain joins TRBV28 to TRBJ2-3; 10 bases agree with TRBD2. Germline V CDR1 and CDR2: MDHEN, SYDVKM. Germline trimming cut 0 bases from V and 0 bases from J; bases unmatched to any gene: 12. The CDR3 runs to 20 residues. CDR3 bases: TGTGCCAGCAGTTTATGGCTACTAGCGGGACCTAAGTTTAGCACAGATACGCAGTATTTT. Translated, it gives CASSLWLLAGPKFSTDTQYF.

This clone has more than one count but fewer than ten. The V gene is TRBV2, the J gene TRBJ2-1; 7 nucleotides line up with TRBD2. In germline, CDR1 is SNHLY, CDR2 FYNNEI. The CDR3 length is 15 residues. The junction had 6 bases not matched to a gene; V was cut back by 0 bases and J by 7 bases. DNA for the CDR3: TGTGCCAGCAGTGAAGCGGTGGGGAGGGAGAATGAGCAGTTCTTC. It specifies CASSEAVGRENEQFF.

The V and J genes are TRBV29-1 and TRBJ2-3; 10 nucleotides align to TRBD2. CDR3 size: 14 residues. V dropped 4 bases and J dropped 1; count of bases not matched to a gene: 2. CDR1 SQVTM and CDR2 ANQGSEA come from the germline V gene. DNA for the CDR3: TGCAGCGTTGGTCTAGCGGGGGGCACAGATACGCAGTATTTT. It is translated as CSVGLAGGTDTQYF.

The chain has TRBV6-5 and TRBJ2-3; 7 bases align to TRBD2. The CDR3 length is 15 residues. Germline trimming cut 8 bases from V and 6 bases from J; bases unmatched to any gene: 14. The germline V gene has CDR1 MNHEY and CDR2 SVGAGI. This CDR3 is CASRGVSYFGDTQYF. CDR3 in DNA: TGTGCCAGCCGGGGGGTATCGTACTTCGGGGATACGCAGTATTTT.

The chain uses TRBV6-5 and TRBJ2-7; 9 nucleotides align to TRBD2. The V gene end was trimmed by 5 bases and the J gene end by 2 bases; junction bases not matched to a gene: 4. CDR3 length equals 14 residues. CDR1 and CDR2 (germline): MNHEY, SVGAGI. DNA of the CDR3: TGTGCCAGCAGTCCTAGCGGGGCTACCTACGAGCAGTACTTC. This sequence encodes CASSPSGATYEQYF.

V and J are TRBV7-6 and TRBJ2-1, with D possibly matching TRBD2 (6 bases). Germline V gene sequence: CDR1 SGHVS, CDR2 FNYEAQ. This CDR3 spans 13 amino acids. V lost 2 bases to trimming and J lost 6 bases, with 8 bases between them. The CDR3 region is CASSLLGGNEQFF. The DNA for the CDR3 is TGTGCCAGCAGCTTATTGGGGGGCAATGAGCAGTTCTTC.

The rearrangement links TRBV5-6 to TRBJ2-1; TRBD2 aligns across 14 bases. V gave up 3 bases and J gave up 8 bases; unmatched junction bases: 4. CDR1 and CDR2 (germline): SGHDT, YYEEEE. The CDR3 runs 15 residues. This CDR3 reads CASSWGLAGEDEQFF. Here the CDR3 DNA reads TGTGCCAGCAGCTGGGGACTAGCGGGAGAAGATGAGCAGTTCTTC.

The rearrangement joins TRBV14 to TRBJ2-5, with 8 nucleotides matching TRBD2. Germline loops: CDR1 SGHDN, CDR2 FVKESK. The CDR3 spans 18 residues. J gave up 4 bases and V 1 base, and 14 bases lay outside the gene matches. The CDR3 here is CASSQVPAGVFLVETQYF. The CDR3 DNA reads TGTGCCAGCAGCCAAGTTCCAGCGGGAGTATTCTTGGTAGAGACCCAGTACTTC.

The chain uses TRBV2 and TRBJ2-7; D perhaps matches TRBD1 (6 bases). Trimming stripped 7 bases from V and 6 bases from J, with 16 bases between. This CDR3 region has 13 residues. Germline loops: CDR1 SNHLY, CDR2 FYNNEI. The CDR3 DNA follows: TGTGCCAGCAACCAGGCAGGGGCTGGCGAGCAGTACTTC. This gives the protein CASNQAGAGEQYF.